The present T cell receptor beta chain was sequenced within a study of CD8+ T cells in alopecia areata (dated by TCRdb to 2017 to 2018). Concerning the study at large: Treated patients were enrolled in an open-label pilot trial of oral tofacitinib, 5 to 10 mg twice daily, for moderate-to-severe alopecia areata. Scalp tissue and sorted CD4+ and CD8+ peripheral blood T cells from patchy and totalis/universalis alopecia areata patients and from healthy controls were covered by human TCRbeta sequencing. Biopsies were taken from tofacitinib-treated patients at baseline and again at 4 and 24 weeks into treatment, and several of those patients also had a later scalp biopsy. Scalp clonality was compared across normal scalp (n=4), patchy alopecia areata scalp (n=8), and alopecia totalis/universalis scalp (n=8). In both human patients and the C3H/HeJ mouse model, the study applied high-throughput TCRbeta sequencing to look at T cell clonal expansion in alopecia areata. Tofacitinib was administered for 6 to 18 months, and 6 months of follow-up off drug were then conducted to assess delayed response and recurrence. RNA came from the PAXgene miRNA kit for fixed scalp, the miRNeasy kit for PBMCs, and the RNeasy kit for mouse skin. TCRbeta CDR3 regions were amplified by immunoSEQ multiplex PCR with 35 Vbeta forward and 13 Jbeta reverse primers. Beyond this particular receptor, the publication reports: Lesional scalp, especially in alopecia totalis/universalis, showed higher clonality and more expanded CD8+ clones than normal scalp, suggesting antigenic drive. Shared TCR sequences between patients were less evident than in mice, which may be partly attributable to HLA diversity in the patient population. Scalp TCR repertoire analysis is complicated because resident alphabeta T cells in normal human skin are also sequenced, whereas mouse skin is dominated by gammadelta T cells.

Details on this clone: Its target antigen remains unknown. Per-base quality was not reported, and no clone a single base away is much larger than it.

Explained via the paper, the time point label denotes: baseline before oral tofacitinib. Lesional scalp punch biopsies and peripheral blood were obtained from alopecia areata patients. Human scalp biopsies were fixed immediately in PAXgene tissue containers. The germline ends are 8 bases apart after V is trimmed by 2 bases and J by 7 bases. The germline V gene supplies CDR1 ENHRY and CDR2 SYGVKD. Measured from the cysteine to the phenylalanine, the CDR3 is 13 residues long. Only CDR3 DNA is held: 39 bases, read in frame from base 1. Library creation used the immunoSEQ multiplex PCR assay. RNA was extracted from all samples and reverse transcribed into cDNA, which served as template for TCR sequencing. SuperScript III was used to make first-strand cDNA, primed with a 2:1 mix of oligo-dT and random hexamers. A synthetic immune receptor repertoire was used to assess amplification bias, and residual bias was removed computationally. The study's processing was this. After raw reads were preprocessed to remove errors, the CDR3 was defined following IMGT conventions as running from the conserved cysteine to phenylalanine. To get clonality, Shannon entropy was normalized by log2 of the number of productive unique TCRs and the result was subtracted from 1. Whether each scalp clone was CD4 or CD8 was inferred by checking scalp TCRbeta sequences against the CD4 and CD8 repertoires from sorted blood. The table was pulled from immuneACCESS by TCRdb, which kept in-frame rearrangements only. Such tables lose some clones; where checked, under half of the loss comes from unresolved V genes, and the rest has no known cause. V and J calls and clone size are as listed in that table; D and trimming were resolved from the DNA. Here the sample has approximately 7,000 clones; 65% to 75% occur a single time. Under 25% of the sample rests with the top ten.

The rearranged segments are TRBV10-3 and TRBJ1-4, and TRBD1 may be the D gene, going by 5 matching bases. This sequence originates from a human donor with alopecia areata. The sequencing here drew on skin, taken at week 0. The DNA sequence reads TGTGCCATCAGTGAGGGGAGGGGTGAAAAACTGTTTTTT. Its coded protein is CAISEGRGEKLFF.